The 17 T cell receptor beta chains below were found in one sample sequenced in a study of cytomegalovirus exposure and HLA in healthy donors. PCR used 60 Vbeta primers and 13 Jbeta primers. The repertoire was sequenced with immunoSEQ multiplex PCR; TCRdb's copy has only in-frame clones and lacks some. Of 200,000 to 250,000 clones in the sample, 75% to 80% were seen once. Sequenced: PBMCs. The receptors were gathered from a man aged 18-30 years in good health and CMV-seronegative.

This chain uses TRBV28 with TRBJ2-7; 7 bases line up with TRBD1. Looked up from germline, CDR1 is MDHEN and CDR2 is SYDVKM. There are 12 residues in the CDR3. Trimming removed 7 bases from V and 3 bases from J; junction bases left unmatched: 3. The CDR3 loop reads CASKGQFYEQYF. CDR3 coding DNA: TGTGCCAGCAAGGGACAGTTCTACGAGCAGTACTTC.

This chain connects TRBV12-5 to TRBJ1-2, with D possibly matching TRBD1 (5 bases). Trimming shortened V by 3 bases and J by 6 bases, and 20 bases separated the two germline ends. Germline-derived CDR1 and CDR2 are LGHNT and FRNRAP. The CDR3 covers 16 residues. CDR3 region: CASGLTRGSGSNGYTF. DNA of the CDR3: TGTGCTAGTGGTTTAACACGGGGGTCAGGGTCGAATGGCTACACCTTC.

This clone turned up a few times. This sequence joins TRBV28 and TRBJ1-2, with 7 positions matching TRBD1. V trimming: 5 bases; J trimming: 6 bases; junction bases outside the gene matches: 18. This CDR3 spans 17 amino acids. Per the germline V gene, CDR1 is MDHEN and CDR2 is SYDVKM. CDR3: CASSTIWNRGPIHGYTF. CDR3 coding DNA: TGTGCCAGCAGTACTATATGGAACAGGGGCCCTATACATGGCTACACCTTC.

The V and J genes are TRBV27 and TRBJ2-2; D remains ambiguous. This CDR3 contains 14 residues. Trimming cost V 0 bases and J 5 bases, with 7 bases left between them. The V gene's germline CDR1 is MNHEY and CDR2 SMNVEV (reference sequence). CDR3 loop: CASSLSSETGELFF. Here the CDR3 DNA reads TGTGCCAGCAGTTTATCGAGTGAAACCGGGGAGCTGTTTTTT.

Only one count was recorded for this clone. The V call is TRBV6-6, the J call TRBJ2-7, with TRBD2 identical over 8 bases. CDR1 is MNHNY and CDR2 is SVGAGI in the germline V gene (reference sequence). CDR3 length: 14 amino acids. V dropped 6 bases and J dropped 2; count of bases not matched to a gene: 6. The CDR3 region has the DNA TGTGCCAGCAGGTCCCGGGGGGGGACCTACGAGCAGTACTTC. The encoded protein is CASRSRGGTYEQYF.

This chain joins TRBV6-5 and TRBJ2-7, with D possibly TRBD1 on 6 matching bases. Trimming stripped 6 bases from V and 3 bases from J, with 15 bases between. This CDR3 has 14 amino acids. In germline, CDR1 is MNHEY, CDR2 SVGAGI. CDR3 in amino acids: CASRETGIRYEQYF. CDR3 in DNA: TGTGCCAGCAGGGAAACAGGGATCCGCTACGAGCAGTACTTC.

V gene TRBV11-3 combines with J gene TRBJ1-1; D is undetermined. Per germline, CDR1 SGHNT and CDR2 YENEEA. CDR3 length equals 12 residues. With 3 bases removed from V and 6 bases from J, the gap between germline ends came to 8 bases. This CDR3 is CASSFRGSEAFF. For the CDR3, the DNA is TGTGCCAGCAGCTTCCGGGGATCTGAAGCTTTCTTT.

In this sample, this clone turned up a few times. The chain employs TRBV9 and TRBJ2-3; 10 nucleotides line up with TRBD2. The CDR3 is 14 amino acids. The junction had 2 bases not matched to a gene; V was cut back by 4 bases and J by 3 bases. Per germline, CDR1 SGDLS and CDR2 YYNGEE. The CDR3 loop is CASSLSGGTDTQYF. In nucleotides, the CDR3 is TGTGCCAGCAGCCTTAGCGGGGGGACAGATACGCAGTATTTT.

The CDR3 region is CASSIAETSAETQYF. The CDR3 DNA follows: TGTGCCAGTAGTATAGCTGAGACTAGCGCAGAGACCCAGTACTTC. This chain links TRBV19 with TRBJ2-5; the match to TRBD2 covers 8 bases. Germline V gene sequence: CDR1 LNHDA, CDR2 SQIVND (reference sequence). This CDR3 comprises 15 residues. V dropped 1 base and J dropped 4; count of bases not matched to a gene: 5.

The rearrangement links TRBV6-6 to TRBJ2-7; TRBD2 agrees at 9 bases. Losses at the gene ends were 9 bases for V and 0 bases for J; bases not matched to a gene: 9. The CDR3 has 15 amino acids. Germline CDR1 is MNHNY and CDR2 is SVGAGI (reference sequence). The CDR3 DNA reads as TGTGCCAGTCAGGGGACTAGCAAGAGCTCCTACGAGCAGTACTTC. Protein sequence: CASQGTSKSSYEQYF.

The V and J genes are TRBV29-1 and TRBJ2-1; weak D call: TRBD1 (6 bases). Per germline, CDR1 SQVTM and CDR2 ANQGSEA. V was pared by 3 bases and J by 4 bases, with 10 bases between. The CDR3 loop spans 13 amino acids. The CDR3 DNA sequence: TGCAGCGTTGAGCCCAGGGGTTACAATGAGCAGTTCTTC. Translated, it gives CSVEPRGYNEQFF.

This chain links TRBV12-5 with TRBJ2-1; TRBD1 aligns across 7 bases. The CDR3 spans 13 residues. The V segment lost 8 bases and the J segment 3 bases; nucleotides outside the gene matches: 4. Germline V CDR1 and CDR2: LGHNT, FRNRAP. This chain's CDR3 is CASTGTVYNEQFF. In DNA form, the CDR3 reads TGTGCTAGTACCGGGACAGTCTACAATGAGCAGTTCTTC.

The chain uses TRBV9 and TRBJ2-1, with TRBD2 matching over 10 bases. CDR1 and CDR2 from the germline V gene are SGDLS and YYNGEE. J was trimmed by 0 bases and V by 1 base; bases with no gene match: 16. This CDR3 contains 21 residues. CDR3 DNA: TGTGCCAGCAGCGTATACTCCGGGACTAGCGCCTTGATGAGCTCCTACAATGAGCAGTTCTTC. As protein: CASSVYSGTSALMSSYNEQFF. The whole variable domain, remainder taken from reference TRBV9 and TRBJ2-1, is DSGVTQTPKHLITATGQRVTLRCSPRSGDLSVYWYQQSLDQGLQFLIQYYNGEERAKGNILERFSAQQFPDLHSELNLSSLELGDSALYFCASSVYSGTSALMSSYNEQFFGPGTRLTVL.

The V call is TRBV30, the J call TRBJ2-1; the D gene is possibly TRBD2 (5 bases). Trimming removed 7 bases at V and 0 bases at J, with 13 bases between. Germline CDR1 and CDR2: GTSNPN and SVGIG (reference sequence). There are 14 residues in the CDR3. CDR3 amino acids: CALTGLGSYNEQFF. DNA for the CDR3: TGTGCCTTGACCGGACTGGGCTCCTACAATGAGCAGTTCTTC.

J is TRBJ1-1 and V is TRBV27, with TRBD1 as a possible D gene (6 bases). The CDR3 spans 16 residues. Germline V lookup: CDR1 MNHEY, CDR2 SMNVEV (reference sequence). Trimming pared 7 bases from V and 0 bases from J, leaving 18 bases between. The CDR3 is CASIPGGWDMNTEAFF. The CDR3 DNA is TGTGCCAGCATCCCGGGGGGTTGGGACATGAACACTGAAGCTTTCTTT.

The J gene is TRBJ2-7, the V gene TRBV7-6, with D perhaps matching TRBD2 (5 bases). The CDR3 consists of 13 residues. Germline V gene data show CDR1 as SGHVS and CDR2 as FNYEAQ. V dropped 6 bases and J dropped 1 base, with 10 bases sitting between them. This CDR3 is CASSLGESYEQYF. In DNA, the CDR3 is TGTGCCAGCAGTCTCGGGGAGTCCTACGAGCAGTACTTC.

The rearrangement uses TRBV19 and TRBJ1-1; unclear D gene. CDR3 size: 14 residues. Trimming removed 1 base at V and 0 bases at J, with 6 bases between. Germline values: CDR1 LNHDA, CDR2 SQIVND (reference sequence). CDR3 amino acids: CASSIARLNTEAFF. Here the CDR3 DNA reads TGTGCCAGTAGTATAGCCAGATTGAACACTGAAGCTTTCTTT.